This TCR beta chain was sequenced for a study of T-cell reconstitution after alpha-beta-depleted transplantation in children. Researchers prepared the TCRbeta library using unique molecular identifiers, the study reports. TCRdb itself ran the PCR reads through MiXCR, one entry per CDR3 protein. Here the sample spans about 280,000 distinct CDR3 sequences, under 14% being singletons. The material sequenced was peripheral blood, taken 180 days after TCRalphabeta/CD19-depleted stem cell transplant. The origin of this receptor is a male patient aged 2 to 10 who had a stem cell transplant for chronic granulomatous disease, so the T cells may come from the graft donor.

The CDR3 sequence: CAMSPRLAGGSKDEQFF. For the CDR3, the DNA is TGTGCCATGAGCCCACGGCTAGCGGGAGGGAGTAAGGATGAGCAGTTCTTC. J is TRBJ2-1 and V is TRBV4-2; 12 positions match TRBD2. This CDR3 has 17 amino acids. From germline, CDR1 is LGHNA and CDR2 YNFKEQ. Trimming removed 10 bases from V and 8 bases from J; junction bases left unmatched: 18.